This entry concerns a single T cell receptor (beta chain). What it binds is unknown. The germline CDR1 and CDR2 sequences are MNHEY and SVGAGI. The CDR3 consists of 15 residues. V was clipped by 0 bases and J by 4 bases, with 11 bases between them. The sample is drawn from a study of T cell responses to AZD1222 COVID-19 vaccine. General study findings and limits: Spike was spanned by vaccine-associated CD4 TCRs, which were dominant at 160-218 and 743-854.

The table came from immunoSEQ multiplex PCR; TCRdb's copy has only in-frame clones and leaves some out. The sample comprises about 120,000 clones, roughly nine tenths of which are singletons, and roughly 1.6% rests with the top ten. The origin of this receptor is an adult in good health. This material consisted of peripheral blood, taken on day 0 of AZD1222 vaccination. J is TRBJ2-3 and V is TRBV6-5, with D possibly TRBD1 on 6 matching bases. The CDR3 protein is CASSYSYRVPDTQYF. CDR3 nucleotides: TGTGCCAGCAGTTACTCTTACAGGGTGCCAGATACGCAGTATTTT.